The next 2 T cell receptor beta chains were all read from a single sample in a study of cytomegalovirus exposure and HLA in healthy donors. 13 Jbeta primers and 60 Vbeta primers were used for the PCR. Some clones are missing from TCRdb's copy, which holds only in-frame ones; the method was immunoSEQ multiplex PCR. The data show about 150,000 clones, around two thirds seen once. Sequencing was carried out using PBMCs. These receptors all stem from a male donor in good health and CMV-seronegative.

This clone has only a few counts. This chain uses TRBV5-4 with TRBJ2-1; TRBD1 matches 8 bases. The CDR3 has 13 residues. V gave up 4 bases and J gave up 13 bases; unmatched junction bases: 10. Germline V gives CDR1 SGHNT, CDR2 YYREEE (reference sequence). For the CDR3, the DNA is TGTGCCAGCAGCGCGACCAGGGGGCTTCCCCAGTTCTTC. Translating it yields CASSATRGLPQFF.

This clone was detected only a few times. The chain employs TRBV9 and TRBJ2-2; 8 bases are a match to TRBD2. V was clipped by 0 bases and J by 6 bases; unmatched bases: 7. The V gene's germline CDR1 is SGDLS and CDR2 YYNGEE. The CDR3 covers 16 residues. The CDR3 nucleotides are TGTGCCAGCAGCGTAGCGGGGGGGCCATGGGCCGGGGAGCTGTTTTTT. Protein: CASSVAGGPWAGELFF.